The clone carrying this TCR beta chain was seen many times. Its antigen is unidentified. MiXCR, run by TCRdb on the 5' RACE reads, gives a single entry per CDR3 protein. Of 9,800 or so distinct CDR3 sequences listed, nearly 6.5% are singletons. The sample belongs to a study of spatial heterogeneity in lung cancer. Points from the study as a whole: Tumoral mutation counts were tracked by counts of expanded intratumoral alpha and beta TCRs.

This sample's time point: sample taken at primary tumor resection. Germline V CDR1 and CDR2: WNHNN, SYGVQD (reference sequence). This CDR3 is 16 amino acids long. V was cut by 0 bases and J by 5 bases, with 14 bases left in between. The chain has TRBV10-1 and TRBJ2-1, with D possibly being TRBD1 (6 bases). The source is a male donor with early-stage non-small cell lung cancer. This specimen consisted of lung tumor tissue, obtained at surgery. The CDR3 sequence: CASSESRGGRNNEQFF. The CDR3 DNA sequence: TGCGCCAGCAGTGAGTCGCGAGGGGGAAGGAACAATGAGCAGTTCTTC.